The following is a T cell receptor beta chain sequence with its context. Its specificity is unknown. Libraries were prepared by immunoSEQ multiplex PCR; TCRdb keeps only in-frame clonotypes and omits some of them. The table shows 140,000 to 150,000 clones, with roughly 86% occurring only once. This sample is drawn from a study of T cell responses to AZD1222 COVID-19 vaccine. Broader study findings: Spike-specific TCR depth and breadth grew after two AZD1222 doses. The sample set comprised mostly white British donors with more females, and clonal diversity was possibly underestimated. Reportedly, nearly half the spike-specific TCRs target unmutated variant regions.

This TCR was sampled from an adult who received the AZD1222 COVID-19 vaccine. The sample here was peripheral blood, taken 28 days after the second AZD1222 dose.

In DNA, the CDR3 is TGTGCCAGCAGCACAGGGGACTGGGGCTACACCTTC. Protein product: CASSTGDWGYTF. This rearrangement joins TRBV28 to TRBJ1-2; 7 bases fit TRBD1. The CDR3 covers 12 residues. Trimming at V came to 6 bases and at J to 8 bases, leaving 6 bases not matched to a gene. From germline, CDR1 is MDHEN and CDR2 SYDVKM.